This T cell receptor beta chain was identified in a study of blood T cell repertoires in COVID-19. The CDR3 is 17 residues long. CDR1 and CDR2 (germline): MDHEN, SYDVKM. The trim removed 5 bases at V and 6 bases at J, leaving 13 bases unmatched. Only in-frame clones appear in the TCRdb table, and some are missing; sequencing was by immunoSEQ multiplex PCR. The data contain 210,000 or so clones, around 88% of them singletons. The chain employs TRBV28 and TRBJ1-5, with TRBD1 matching 10 bases. The receptor comes from a young man with active or convalescent COVID-19. Input material: peripheral blood. CDR3 amino acids: CASSPPRGTGVGQPQHF. CDR3 in DNA: TGTGCCAGCAGTCCCCCCAGGGGGACAGGGGTAGGTCAGCCCCAGCATTTT.